This TCR beta chain originates from a study of blood T cell repertoires in COVID-19. Study-wide context: Italy, Spain and the United States were the sources of the convalescent and acute COVID-19 samples.

V shed 1 base and J 5 bases; nucleotides not matched to a gene: 1. The CDR3 has 14 residues. The germline V gene encodes CDR1 KGHDR and CDR2 SFDVKD. TCRdb keeps only in-frame clones here, not all; method: immunoSEQ multiplex PCR. The table shows about 120,000 clones, with around 80% occurring only once. The TCR originated in a man between 65 and 79 years old with active or convalescent COVID-19. What was sequenced was peripheral blood. This sequence joins TRBV24-1 and TRBJ2-3, with 8 bases lining up with TRBD2. The CDR3 DNA reads TGTGCCACCAGTGATTTCGGGAGGGGAGATACGCAGTATTTT. This translates into CATSDFGRGDTQYF.